Presented here are 10 T cell receptor beta chains from one specimen sequenced in a study of cytomegalovirus exposure and HLA in healthy donors. The PCR ran on 60 Vbeta and 13 Jbeta primers. Generated by immunoSEQ multiplex PCR, the TCRdb table keeps only in-frame clones and is missing some. The sample records 130,000 to 150,000 clones, about three quarters being singletons. The sample consisted of PBMCs. These receptors all stem from a man aged 35-49 years in good health and CMV-seropositive.

The rearrangement uses TRBV28 and TRBJ1-5; 9 bases are a match to TRBD1. This CDR3 region has 15 residues. CDR1 and CDR2 (germline): MDHEN, SYDVKM. Losses at the gene ends were 7 bases for V and 0 bases for J; bases not matched to a gene: 4. Here the CDR3 DNA reads TGTGCCAGCAAGGGGACAGGGCTTAGCAATCAGCCCCAGCATTTT. Translating gives CASKGTGLSNQPQHF. Complete variable domain (other parts from reference TRBV28 and TRBJ1-5): DVKVTQSSRYLVKRTGEKVFLECVQDMDHENMFWYRQDPGLGLRLIYFSYDVKMKEKGDIPEGYSVSREKKERFSLILESASTNQTSMYLCASKGTGLSNQPQHFGDGTRLSIL.

The J gene is TRBJ2-1, the V gene TRBV5-4, with D perhaps TRBD2 (6 bases). Germline-derived CDR1 and CDR2 are SGHNT and YYREEE (reference sequence). V was clipped by 0 bases and J by 0 bases, with 7 bases between them. The CDR3 extends over 15 amino acids. Here the CDR3 reads CASSLGGGSYNEQFF. CDR3 coding DNA: TGTGCCAGCAGCTTGGGGGGAGGCTCCTACAATGAGCAGTTCTTC.

The chain is built from TRBV6-1 and TRBJ2-7, with 10 bases identical to TRBD1. This CDR3 region has 14 residues. The germline gives CDR1 MNHNS, CDR2 SASEGT. V was clipped by 5 bases and J by 5 bases; unmatched bases: 6. The CDR3 sequence is CASSSRDRGDEQYF. CDR3 in DNA: TGTGCCAGCAGTTCCCGGGACAGGGGTGACGAGCAGTACTTC.

In its sample, this clone was seen once. The chain joins TRBV27 to TRBJ2-2; TRBD2 matches 9 bases. Trimming cost V 8 bases and J 8 bases; bases outside gene matches: 9. Germline CDR1 and CDR2: MNHEY and SMNVEV (reference sequence). This CDR3 is 14 amino acids long. The CDR3 is CASGGLAGVGELFF. DNA of the CDR3: TGTGCCAGCGGGGGACTAGCAGGTGTGGGGGAGCTGTTTTTT.

J is TRBJ2-7 and V is TRBV28; 9 bases align to TRBD2. V dropped 8 bases and J dropped 2; count of bases not matched to a gene: 7. CDR3 length: 14 residues. Germline V gene data show CDR1 as MDHEN and CDR2 as SYDVKM. CDR3 DNA sequence: TGTGCCAGCGGGGTAGCTAGCGGGACCTACGAGCAGTACTTC. Translation: CASGVASGTYEQYF.

The chain links TRBV7-9 to TRBJ2-5; 11 nucleotides match TRBD2. Trimming took 7 bases from V and 4 from J; bases not matched to a gene: 5. The CDR3 sequence is 14 residues long. The germline V gene encodes CDR1 SEHNR and CDR2 FQNEAQ (reference sequence). The chain's CDR3 is CASTQLAGAETQYF. DNA for the CDR3: TGTGCCAGCACCCAACTAGCGGGAGCAGAGACCCAGTACTTC.

The CDR3 DNA reads TGCAGCGCGAGTGACGGGGAGCTGTTTTTT. Protein: CSASDGELFF. This chain uses TRBV29-1 with TRBJ2-2; D is ambiguous. Germline V gene lookup returns CDR1 SQVTM and CDR2 ANQGSEA. Deletions cut 7 bases from V and 7 bases from J, with 7 bases between. The CDR3 consists of 10 residues.

The CDR3 coding sequence is TGTGCCAGTAGTAGACGGACAGGGGCTAATGAAAAACTGTTTTTT. Encoded protein: CASSRRTGANEKLFF. J is TRBJ1-4 and V is TRBV19; TRBD1 matches at 9 bases. Per the germline V gene, CDR1 is LNHDA and CDR2 is SQIVND (reference sequence). V lost 4 bases to trimming and J lost 3 bases; unmatched junction nucleotides: 3. The CDR3 is 15 amino acids.

The genes are TRBV27 and TRBJ1-1; a possible D gene is TRBD1 (6 bases). The CDR3 is 14 residues long. The germline CDR1 and CDR2 sequences are MNHEY and SMNVEV (reference sequence). Trimming shortened V by 3 bases and J by 3 bases, and 11 bases separated the two germline ends. DNA of the CDR3: TGTGCCAGCAGTTTTGATAGGGGGTACACTGAAGCTTTCTTT. Translated: CASSFDRGYTEAFF.

In DNA, the CDR3 is TGTGCCAGCAGAACAGGGGGCTTTTCCTACGAGCAGTACTTC. Amino acid sequence: CASRTGGFSYEQYF. The rearrangement joins TRBV6-5 to TRBJ2-5, with TRBD1 identical over 9 bases. The DNA matches TRBJ2-7 better at its end, which makes the J call doubtful. CDR3 length: 14 residues. The germline CDR1 and CDR2 sequences are MNHEY and SVGAGI.